The clone carrying this T cell receptor (beta chain) has just a few counts. Trimming cost V 6 bases and J 7 bases, with 10 bases left between them. The CDR3 is 11 residues long. Germline CDR1 is ENHRY and CDR2 is SYGVKD. These data come from a study of blood T cell repertoires in COVID-19. About the study: COVID-19 samples, acute and convalescent, were from the United States, Italy and Spain.

Per the authors' pipeline: Using reference gene primer amplification, nucleated cell counts were estimated. Profiled with immunoSEQ multiplex PCR; TCRdb holds only in-frame clones, not every one. V, J and clone size reflect that table, while D and trimming were determined from the DNA. Of about 330,000 clones listed, roughly 87% are singletons. Input material: PBMCs or T cells enriched from blood (not recorded which). This receptor was identified in a woman in her 30s who had recovered from COVID-19. This chain connects TRBV10-3 to TRBJ2-7, with D possibly matching TRBD2 (5 bases). Here the CDR3 DNA reads TGTGCCATCAGACCACCGGGGGAGCAGTACTTC. Translation gives CAIRPPGEQYF.